This T cell receptor (beta chain) was profiled in a study of spatial heterogeneity in lung cancer. Study-level findings and limits: Tumor mutation count correlated with how many alpha and beta TCRs expanded intratumorally.

TCRdb recomputed calls from the 5' RACE reads with MiXCR, one row per CDR3 protein. The sample contains about 11,000 distinct CDR3 sequences, about 8% of which appear only once. Time point indicated: sample taken at primary tumor resection. The donors, 60 to 80 patients with untreated early-stage non-small cell lung cancer, provided the samples. Unsorted tumor, nontumor lung tissue or cryopreserved PBMC supplied the whole RNA. V was clipped by 4 bases and J by 7 bases; unmatched bases: 8. Per the germline V gene, CDR1 is ENHRY and CDR2 is SYGVKD. The CDR3 is 16 residues long. A word on this clonotype: The antigen is unknown.

The chain combines TRBV10-3 with TRBJ2-1; 12 nucleotides align to TRBD2. Sequencing was performed on lung tumor tissue, taken at surgery. The TCR sequence derives from a female donor with early-stage non-small cell lung cancer. The CDR3 loop is CAISGLAGGPENEQFF. The DNA of the CDR3 is TGTGCCATCAGTGGCCTAGCGGGAGGGCCAGAGAATGAGCAGTTCTTC.